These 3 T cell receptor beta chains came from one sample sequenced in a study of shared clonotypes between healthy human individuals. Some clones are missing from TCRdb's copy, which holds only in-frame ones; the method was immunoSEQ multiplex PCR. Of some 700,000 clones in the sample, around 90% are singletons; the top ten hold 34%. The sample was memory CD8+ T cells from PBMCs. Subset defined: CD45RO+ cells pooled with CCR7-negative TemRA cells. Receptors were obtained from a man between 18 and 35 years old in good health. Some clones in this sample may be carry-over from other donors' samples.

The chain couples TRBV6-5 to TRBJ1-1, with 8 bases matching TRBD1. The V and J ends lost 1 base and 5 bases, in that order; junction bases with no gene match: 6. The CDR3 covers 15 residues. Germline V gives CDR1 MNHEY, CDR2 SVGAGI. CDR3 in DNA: TGTGCCAGCAGTTACTTAAAGACAGGGGAAACTGAAGCTTTCTTT. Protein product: CASSYLKTGETEAFF.

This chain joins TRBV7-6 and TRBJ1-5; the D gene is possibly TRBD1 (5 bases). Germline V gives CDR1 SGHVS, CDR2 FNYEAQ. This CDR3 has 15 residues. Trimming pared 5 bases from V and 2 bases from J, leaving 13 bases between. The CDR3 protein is CASSGNDSRNQPQHF. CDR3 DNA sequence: TGTGCCAGCAGCGGAAACGACAGCCGCAATCAGCCCCAGCATTTT.

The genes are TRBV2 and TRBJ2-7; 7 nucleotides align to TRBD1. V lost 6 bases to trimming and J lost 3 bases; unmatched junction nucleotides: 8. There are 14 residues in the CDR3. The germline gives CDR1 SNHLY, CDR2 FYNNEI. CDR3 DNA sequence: TGTGCCAGCAGGGAACCGGGACAGTTCTACGAGCAGTACTTC. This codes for CASREPGQFYEQYF.